This TCR beta chain appears in the sequencing data of a study of CD8+CD57+ T cells in acquired aplastic anemia. CD8+CD57+ cell expansion had been shown by flow cytometry in patients chosen for sequencing. Each patient gave a blood sample that was collected before any therapy had been received. According to the study, genomic DNA was the template for TCR beta VDJ and CDR3 profiling. TCRdb ran MiXCR on the reads and lists one entry per CDR3 protein. Of roughly 200,000 distinct CDR3 sequences in the sample, roughly 63% were seen once. As regards this clonotype: Its cognate antigen is unknown. No conserved phenylalanine or tryptophan ends this CDR3, so it is likely a read error.

Study-wide findings and caveats: Patient and control CD8+ Simpson's diversity was not significantly different.

This CDR3 comprises 16 residues. Trimming cost V 0 bases and J 5 bases, with 17 bases left between them. Germline V lookup: CDR1 SGHRS, CDR2 YFSETQ. The rearrangement uses TRBV5-1 and TRBJ2-5, with a weak D call TRBD1 (5 bases). The receptor was isolated from a human donor with aplastic anemia. Source material: sorted CD4+, CD8+, or CD8+CD57+ T cells (not recorded which) from PBMCs. This CDR3 is CASSLDQGRRWETQYS. CDR3 nucleotide sequence: TGCGCCAGCAGCTTGGATCAGGGCCGGAGATGGGAGACCCAGTACTCC.